Below, 3 T cell receptor beta chains from the same sample are listed, as sequenced in a study of T cell repertoires in cytomegalovirus infection. TCRdb itself ran the reads through MiXCR, one entry per CDR3 protein. The sample consists of approximately 120,000 distinct CDR3 sequences, over 25% of them appearing once. These receptors' targets are unknown. Here the sequenced sample was CD8+ T cells from cultured PBMCs, taken from culture after CMV antigen stimulation. These receptors originate from a human donor in good health (CMV status not recorded). Some clones in this sample may be carry-over from other donors' samples.

This rearrangement joins TRBV5-5 to TRBJ2-7, with D possibly TRBD1 on 6 matching bases. This CDR3 spans 15 amino acids. CDR1 and CDR2 (germline): SGHKS, YYEKEE (reference sequence). Between the trimmed V and J ends, which lost 0 bases and 2 bases, there was a span of 12 bases. CDR3 nucleotides: TGTGCCAGCAGCTTGGTGGGGACACATGCCTACGAGCAGTACTTC. This sequence encodes CASSLVGTHAYEQYF. Supplemented by reference TRBV5-5 and TRBJ2-7, the full variable domain reads DAGVTQSPTHLIKTRGQQVTLRCSPISGHKSVSWYQQVLGQGPQFIFQYYEKEERGRGNFPDRFSARQFPNYSSELNVNALLLGDSALYLCASSLVGTHAYEQYFGPGTRLTVT.

CDR3 loop: CASSTPRGYGYTF. The CDR3 nucleotides read TGTGCCAGCAGCACACCACGGGGGTACGGCTACACCTTC. The chain combines TRBV7-9 with TRBJ1-2, with a tentative D call TRBD1 (5 bases). Trimming took 5 bases from V and 8 from J, leaving 15 bases between them. Germline V gene data show CDR1 as SEHNR and CDR2 as FQNEAQ (reference sequence). CDR3 length equals 13 residues.

Ten or more counts support this clonotype. The chain carries TRBV12-3 or TRBV12-4 and TRBJ2-1; a weak D match, TRBD1 (6 bases). V lost 3 bases, J lost 0 bases, and 12 bases lay in between. There are 16 residues in the CDR3. CDR3 in amino acids: CASSLAGTSSYNEQFF. The CDR3 coding sequence is TGTGCCAGCAGTTTGGCTGGGACAAGCTCCTACAATGAGCAGTTCTTC.